The clone carrying this T cell receptor beta chain came up a few times. Its target is not known. The sample originates from a study of CD8 T cells in ankylosing spondylitis. Study findings and constraints: Seemingly characteristic of ankylosing spondylitis blood was a TCR beta motif consisting of eight highly homologous variants.

V was clipped by 1 base and J by 0 bases, with 7 bases between them. There are 15 residues in the CDR3. Germline loops: CDR1 SGHTA, CDR2 FQGNSA. TCRdb analysed the 5' RACE reads with MiXCR anew, one entry per CDR3 protein. The table lists approximately 190,000 distinct CDR3 sequences, 10% to 15% of them singletons. The clonotype originates from a female donor with ankylosing spondylitis or in good health (not recorded which). The V and J genes are TRBV7-2 and TRBJ2-1; D remains unclear. The sequencing sample was made of blood, either unsorted or a sorted T cell fraction (not recorded which). The CDR3 sequence: CASSLGMSSYNEQFF. The CDR3 DNA is TGTGCCAGCAGCTTAGGGATGTCCTCCTACAATGAGCAGTTCTTC.